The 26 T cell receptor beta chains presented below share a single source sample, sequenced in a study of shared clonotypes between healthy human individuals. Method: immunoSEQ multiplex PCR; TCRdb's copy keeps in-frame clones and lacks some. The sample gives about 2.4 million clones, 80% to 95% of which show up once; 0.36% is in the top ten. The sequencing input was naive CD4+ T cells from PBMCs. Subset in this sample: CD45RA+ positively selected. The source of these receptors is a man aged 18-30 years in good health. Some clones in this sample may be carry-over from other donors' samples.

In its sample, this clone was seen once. The CDR3 region has the DNA TGCGCCAGCAGCTTGGACAGTCCGACGTACGAGCAGTACTTC. It yields the protein CASSLDSPTYEQYF. The rearrangement uses TRBV5-1 and TRBJ2-7; D uncertain. The CDR3 covers 14 residues. Trimming left V 0 bases short and J 4 bases short, with 11 bases between. Germline CDR1 SGHRS, CDR2 YFSETQ.

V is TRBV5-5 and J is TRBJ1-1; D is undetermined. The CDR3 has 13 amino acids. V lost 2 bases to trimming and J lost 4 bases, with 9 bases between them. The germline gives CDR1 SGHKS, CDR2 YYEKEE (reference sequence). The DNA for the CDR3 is TGTGCCAGCAGCTTCATAGGTAGCACTGAAGCTTTCTTT. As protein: CASSFIGSTEAFF.

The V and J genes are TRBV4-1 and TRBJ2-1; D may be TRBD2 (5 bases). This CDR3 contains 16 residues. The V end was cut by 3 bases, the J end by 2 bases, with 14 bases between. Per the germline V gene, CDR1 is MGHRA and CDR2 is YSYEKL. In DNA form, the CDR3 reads TGCGCCAGCAGCCAGGCTTCAAGCGGAACCTACAATGAGCAGTTCTTC. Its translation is CASSQASSGTYNEQFF.

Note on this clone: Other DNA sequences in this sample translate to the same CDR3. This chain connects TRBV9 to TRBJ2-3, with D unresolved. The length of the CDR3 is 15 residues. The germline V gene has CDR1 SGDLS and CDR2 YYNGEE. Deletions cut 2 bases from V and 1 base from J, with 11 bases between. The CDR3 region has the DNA TGTGCCAGCAGCGTGGGCCCTGGGGGCACAGATACGCAGTATTTT. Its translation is CASSVGPGGTDTQYF.

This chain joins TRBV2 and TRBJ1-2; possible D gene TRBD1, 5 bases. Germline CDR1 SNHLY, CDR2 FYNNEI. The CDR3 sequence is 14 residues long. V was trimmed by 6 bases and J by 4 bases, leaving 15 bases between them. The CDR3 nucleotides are TGTGCCAGCAGGCGGACCGAGGGGCTCTATGGCTACACCTTC. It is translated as CASRRTEGLYGYTF.

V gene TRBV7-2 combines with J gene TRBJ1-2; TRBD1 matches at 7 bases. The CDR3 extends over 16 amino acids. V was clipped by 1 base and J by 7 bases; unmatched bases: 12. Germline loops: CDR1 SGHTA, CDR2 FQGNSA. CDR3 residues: CASSLDGRGAFRGYTF. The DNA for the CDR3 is TGTGCCAGCAGCTTAGACGGCAGGGGGGCATTCCGTGGCTACACCTTC.

DNA for the CDR3: TGTGCCAGCGGGAGACAGGGGTACGAGCAGTACTTC. Protein: CASGRQGYEQYF. The chain couples TRBV2 to TRBJ2-5; 8 nucleotides line up with TRBD1. The J call is uncertain, as TRBJ2-7 better fits the DNA end. Germline V gene lookup returns CDR1 SNHLY and CDR2 FYNNEI. The CDR3 is 12 amino acids.

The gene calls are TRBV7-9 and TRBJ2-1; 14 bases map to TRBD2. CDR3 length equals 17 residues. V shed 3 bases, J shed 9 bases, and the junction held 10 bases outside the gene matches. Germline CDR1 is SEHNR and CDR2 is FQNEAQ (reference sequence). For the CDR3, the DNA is TGTGCCAGCAGCTTGAGCCCGGGACTAGCGGGAGAGGGTGAGCAGTTCTTC. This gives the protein CASSLSPGLAGEGEQFF. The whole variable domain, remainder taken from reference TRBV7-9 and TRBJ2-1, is DTGVSQNPRHKITKRGQNVTFRCDPISEHNRLYWYRQTLGQGPEFLTYFQNEAQLEKSRLLSDRFSAERPKGSFSTLEIQRTEQGDSAMYLCASSLSPGLAGEGEQFFGPGTRLTVL.

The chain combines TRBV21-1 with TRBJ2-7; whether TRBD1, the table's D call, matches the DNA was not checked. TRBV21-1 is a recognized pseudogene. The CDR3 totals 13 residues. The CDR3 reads CASPGQGSYEQYF. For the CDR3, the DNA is TGTGCCAGCCCGGGACAGGGGTCCTACGAGCAGTACTTC.

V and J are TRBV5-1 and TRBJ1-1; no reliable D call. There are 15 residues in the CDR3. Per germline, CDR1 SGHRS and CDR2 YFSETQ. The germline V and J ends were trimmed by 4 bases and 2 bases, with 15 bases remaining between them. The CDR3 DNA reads TGCGCCAGCAGCAGAATGGAGATTTCAAACACTGAAGCTTTCTTT. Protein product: CASSRMEISNTEAFF. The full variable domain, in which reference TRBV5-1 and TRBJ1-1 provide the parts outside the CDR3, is KAGVTQTPRYLIKTRGQQVTLSCSPISGHRSVSWYQQTPGQGLQFLFEYFSETQRNKGNFPGRFSGRQFSNSRSEMNVSTLELGDSALYLCASSRMEISNTEAFFGQGTRLTVV.

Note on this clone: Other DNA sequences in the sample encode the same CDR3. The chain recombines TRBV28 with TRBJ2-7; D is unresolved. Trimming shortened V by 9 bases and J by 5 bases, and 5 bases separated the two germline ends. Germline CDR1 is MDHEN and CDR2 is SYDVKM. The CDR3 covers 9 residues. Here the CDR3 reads CASGDEQYF. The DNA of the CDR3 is TGTGCCAGTGGTGACGAGCAGTACTTC.

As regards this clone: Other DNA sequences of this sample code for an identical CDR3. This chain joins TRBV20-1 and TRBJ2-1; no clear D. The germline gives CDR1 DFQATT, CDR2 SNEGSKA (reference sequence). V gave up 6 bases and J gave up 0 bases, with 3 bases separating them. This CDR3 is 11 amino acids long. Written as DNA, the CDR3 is TGCAGTGCGGGCTCCTACAATGAGCAGTTCTTC. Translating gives CSAGSYNEQFF.

The DNA for the CDR3 is TGTGCCAGTAGTCGCCAGACTAGCGGGAGTAATGAGCAGTTCTTC. Its translation is CASSRQTSGSNEQFF. The rearrangement joins TRBV19 to TRBJ2-1; 12 bases line up with TRBD2. V trimming: 5 bases; J trimming: 7 bases; junction bases outside the gene matches: 6. Per the germline V gene, CDR1 is LNHDA and CDR2 is SQIVND (reference sequence). The CDR3 covers 15 residues.

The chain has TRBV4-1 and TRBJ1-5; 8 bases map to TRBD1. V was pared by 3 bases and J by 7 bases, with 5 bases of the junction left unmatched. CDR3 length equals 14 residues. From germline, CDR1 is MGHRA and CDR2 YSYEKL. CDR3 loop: CASSQLTGAQPQHF. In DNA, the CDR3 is TGCGCCAGCAGCCAGTTGACAGGGGCCCAGCCCCAGCATTTT.

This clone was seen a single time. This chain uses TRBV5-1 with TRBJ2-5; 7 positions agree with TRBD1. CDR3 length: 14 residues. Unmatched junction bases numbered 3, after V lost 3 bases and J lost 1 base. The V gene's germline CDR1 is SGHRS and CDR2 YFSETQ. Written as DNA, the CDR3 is TGCGCCAGCAGCTCGACAGGGTCCCAAGAGACCCAGTACTTC. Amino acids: CASSSTGSQETQYF.

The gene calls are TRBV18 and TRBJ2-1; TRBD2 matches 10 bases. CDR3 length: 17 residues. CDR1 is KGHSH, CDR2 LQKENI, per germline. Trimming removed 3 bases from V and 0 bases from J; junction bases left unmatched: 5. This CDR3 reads CASSPLLAGSSYNEQFF. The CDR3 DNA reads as TGTGCCAGCTCACCGTTACTAGCGGGGAGCTCCTACAATGAGCAGTTCTTC.

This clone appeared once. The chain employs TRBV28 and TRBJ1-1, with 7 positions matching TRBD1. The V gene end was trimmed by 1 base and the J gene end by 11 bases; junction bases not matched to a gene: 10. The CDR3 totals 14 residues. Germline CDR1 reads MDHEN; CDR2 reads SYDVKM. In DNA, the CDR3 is TGTGCCAGCAGTTTATTGGGACAGCCAAAGGCGGCTTTCTTT. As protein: CASSLLGQPKAAFF.

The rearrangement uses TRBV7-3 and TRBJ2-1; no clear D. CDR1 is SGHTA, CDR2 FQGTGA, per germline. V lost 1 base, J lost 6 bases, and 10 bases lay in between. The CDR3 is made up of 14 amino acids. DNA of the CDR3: TGTGCCAGCAGCTTAATACCAAGCCCCAATGAGCAGTTCTTC. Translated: CASSLIPSPNEQFF. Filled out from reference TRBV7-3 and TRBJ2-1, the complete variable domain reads GAGVSQTPSNKVTEKGKYVELRCDPISGHTALYWYRQSLGQGPEFLIYFQGTGAADDSGLPNDRFFAVRPEGSVSTLKIQRTERGDSAVYLCASSLIPSPNEQFFGPGTRLTVL.

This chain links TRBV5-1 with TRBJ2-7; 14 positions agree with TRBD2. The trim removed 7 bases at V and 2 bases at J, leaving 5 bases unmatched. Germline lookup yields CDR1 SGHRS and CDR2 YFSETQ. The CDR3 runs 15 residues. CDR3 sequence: CASAGTSGSTYEQYF. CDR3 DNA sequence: TGCGCCAGCGCCGGGACTAGCGGGAGCACCTACGAGCAGTACTTC.

In nucleotides, the CDR3 is TGCGCCAGCAGCGGGTTAGAGGGGGCGAATGAAAAACTGTTTTTT. Its protein is CASSGLEGANEKLFF. The chain is built from TRBV5-1 and TRBJ1-4; 7 positions match TRBD1. CDR1 is SGHRS and CDR2 is YFSETQ in the germline V gene. The CDR3 contains 15 residues. J was trimmed by 5 bases and V by 4 bases; bases with no gene match: 8.

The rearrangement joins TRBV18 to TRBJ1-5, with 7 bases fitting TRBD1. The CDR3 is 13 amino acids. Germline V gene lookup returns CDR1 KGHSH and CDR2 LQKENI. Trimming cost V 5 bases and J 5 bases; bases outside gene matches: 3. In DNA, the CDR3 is TGTGCCAGCTCAGAACAGGGGCATCAGCCCCAGCATTTT. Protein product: CASSEQGHQPQHF.

CDR3 bases: TGTGCCAGCAGTGGGTTAGCGCCGTCCTCTGGGGCCAACGTCCTGACTTTC. It encodes CASSGLAPSSGANVLTF. The chain uses TRBV6-1 and TRBJ2-6, with D perhaps matching TRBD2 (5 bases). In germline, CDR1 is MNHNS, CDR2 SASEGT. This CDR3 region has 17 residues. Trimming left V 4 bases short and J 0 bases short, with 13 bases between.

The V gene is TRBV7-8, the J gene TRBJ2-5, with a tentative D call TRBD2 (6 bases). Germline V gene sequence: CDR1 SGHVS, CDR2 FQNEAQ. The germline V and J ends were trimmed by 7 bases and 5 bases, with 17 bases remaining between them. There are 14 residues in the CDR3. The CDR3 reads CASTYRDSDETQYF. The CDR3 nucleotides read TGTGCCAGCACCTACCGGGACTCTGATGAGACCCAGTACTTC.

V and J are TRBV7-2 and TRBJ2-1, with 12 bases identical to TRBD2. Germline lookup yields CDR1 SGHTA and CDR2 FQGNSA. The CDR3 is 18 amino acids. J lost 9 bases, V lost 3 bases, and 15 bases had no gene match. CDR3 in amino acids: CASSFLARGLAGRAEQFF. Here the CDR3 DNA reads TGTGCCAGCAGCTTTTTGGCCCGCGGACTAGCGGGAAGAGCTGAGCAGTTCTTC.

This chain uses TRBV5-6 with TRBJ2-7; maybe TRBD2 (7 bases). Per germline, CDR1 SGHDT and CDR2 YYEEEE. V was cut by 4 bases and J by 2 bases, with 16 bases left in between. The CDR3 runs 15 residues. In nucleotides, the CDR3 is TGTGCCAGCAGCCAGAGGGGGGGGGCCCCCTACGAGCAGTACTTC. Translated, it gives CASSQRGGAPYEQYF.

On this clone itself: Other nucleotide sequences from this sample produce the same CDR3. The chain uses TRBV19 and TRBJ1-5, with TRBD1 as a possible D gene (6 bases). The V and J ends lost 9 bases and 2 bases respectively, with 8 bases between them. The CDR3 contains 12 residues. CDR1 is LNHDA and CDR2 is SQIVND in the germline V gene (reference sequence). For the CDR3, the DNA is TGTGCCAGCAGACAGGGCAATCAGCCCCAGCATTTT. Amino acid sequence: CASRQGNQPQHF.